This entry lists 18 T cell receptor beta chains sequenced from one sample in a study of T-cell reconstitution after alpha-beta-depleted transplantation in children. Unique molecular identifiers were built into the TCRbeta library. TCRdb passed the PCR reads through MiXCR, listing each CDR3 protein once. Of around 490,000 distinct CDR3 sequences listed, over 9.5% are singletons. Here the sequenced sample was PBMCs, mostly from graft donor cells, taken 180 days after TCRalphabeta/CD19-depleted stem cell transplant. The receptors were gathered from a female patient aged 2 to 10 who had a stem cell transplant for aplastic anemia, so the T cells may come from the graft donor.

This clonotype was counted many times. The rearrangement links TRBV28 to TRBJ2-3; 7 bases map to TRBD2. The CDR3 runs 15 residues. Trimming at V came to 8 bases and at J to 4 bases, leaving 12 bases not matched to a gene. Germline loops: CDR1 MDHEN, CDR2 SYDVKM. The CDR3 spells CASLTLAGSSDTQYF. For the CDR3, the DNA is TGTGCCAGCCTAACCTTAGCGGGCTCGTCAGATACGCAGTATTTT. The full variable domain, in which reference TRBV28 and TRBJ2-3 provide the parts outside the CDR3, is DVKVTQSSRYLVKRTGEKVFLECVQDMDHENMFWYRQDPGLGLRLIYFSYDVKMKEKGDIPEGYSVSREKKERFSLILESASTNQTSMYLCASLTLAGSSDTQYFGPGTRLTVL.

The chain couples TRBV15 to TRBJ1-1; D ambiguous. V dropped 3 bases and J dropped 4 bases, with 15 bases sitting between them. The length of the CDR3 is 15 residues. Per the germline V gene, CDR1 is LNHNV and CDR2 is YYDKDF (reference sequence). CDR3 protein: CATSSWPGPSTEAFF. The CDR3 DNA reads TGTGCCACCAGCAGTTGGCCCGGACCAAGCACTGAAGCTTTCTTT.

This clonotype was counted a few times. V gene TRBV7-2 combines with J gene TRBJ1-5; TRBD1 matches at 8 bases. CDR1 is SGHTA, CDR2 FQGNSA, per germline. J gave up 1 base and V 5 bases, and 10 bases lay outside the gene matches. The CDR3 consists of 17 residues. CDR3 sequence reads: CASSRLSGQGSNQPQHF. The DNA of the CDR3 is TGTGCCAGCAGCCGCCTAAGTGGACAGGGAAGCAATCAGCCCCAGCATTTT.

The V gene is TRBV9, the J gene TRBJ2-3; 9 nucleotides match TRBD2. This CDR3 has 15 amino acids. The J segment lost 3 bases and the V segment lost 2 bases, leaving 4 bases of the junction unmatched. Germline V gives CDR1 SGDLS, CDR2 YYNGEE. This CDR3 reads CASSVGGLATDTQYF. CDR3 in DNA: TGTGCCAGCAGCGTGGGGGGACTAGCAACAGATACGCAGTATTTT.

In this sample, this clonotype turned up a few times. V and J are TRBV20-1 and TRBJ1-5; TRBD1 aligns across 9 bases. This CDR3 region has 15 residues. Germline CDR1 and CDR2: DFQATT and SNEGSKA (reference sequence). The V segment lost 2 bases and the J segment 2 bases; nucleotides outside the gene matches: 4. CDR3 nucleotides: TGCAGTGCTAGACCAAGGGACAGGGGCAATCAGCCCCAGCATTTT. It translates to CSARPRDRGNQPQHF.

This clonotype was recorded a few times. This rearrangement joins TRBV6-5 to TRBJ1-1; weak D call: TRBD1 (6 bases). Trimming stripped 5 bases from V and 4 bases from J, with 14 bases between. The CDR3 covers 14 residues. The germline V gene has CDR1 MNHEY and CDR2 SVGAGI. The CDR3 coding sequence is TGTGCCAGCAGTAACAGGGTCTGGGGCACTGAAGCTTTCTTT. This codes for CASSNRVWGTEAFF.

The chain recombines TRBV9 with TRBJ2-3; TRBD2 matches 11 bases. The CDR3 is 15 residues long. Germline trimming cut 2 bases from V and 4 bases from J; bases unmatched to any gene: 3. Germline V CDR1 and CDR2: SGDLS, YYNGEE. The CDR3 DNA reads as TGTGCCAGCAGCGTGTCTAGCGGGAGGTCAGATACGCAGTATTTT. The encoded protein is CASSVSSGRSDTQYF.

This clonotype was recorded a few times. This chain connects TRBV12-3 or TRBV12-4 to TRBJ1-2; the match to TRBD1 covers 7 bases. This CDR3 region has 14 residues. With V trimmed by 6 bases and J by 2 bases, 6 bases remained unmatched. CDR3 sequence: CASRRDSYNYGYTF. In DNA form, the CDR3 reads TGTGCCAGCAGAAGGGACAGCTACAACTATGGCTACACCTTC.

This clonotype was counted between two and nine times. The V gene is TRBV7-2, the J gene TRBJ2-3, with 11 bases lining up with TRBD2. The CDR3 consists of 16 residues. Germline CDR1 reads SGHTA; CDR2 reads FQGNSA. J was trimmed by 3 bases and V by 3 bases; bases with no gene match: 5. The CDR3 DNA sequence: TGTGCCAGCAGCTTCCTAGCGGGAGGAAGAACAGATACGCAGTATTTT. Translated: CASSFLAGGRTDTQYF.

V and J are TRBV9 and TRBJ2-7; the D is unclear. Between the trimmed V and J ends, which lost 2 bases and 2 bases, there was a span of 11 bases. Germline values: CDR1 SGDLS, CDR2 YYNGEE. This CDR3 contains 14 residues. CDR3 nucleotide sequence: TGTGCCAGCAGCGTTTCTCCGGGTCCCTACGAGCAGTACTTC. Residues: CASSVSPGPYEQYF.

This clonotype has more than one count but fewer than ten. The chain uses TRBV9 and TRBJ2-4; no reliable D call. V lost 3 bases, J lost 5 bases, and 6 bases lay in between. The length of the CDR3 is 12 residues. CDR1 and CDR2 from the germline V gene are SGDLS and YYNGEE. Written as DNA, the CDR3 is TGTGCCAGCAGCGCAAGGGAAAACATTCAGTACTTC. Translated: CASSARENIQYF.

This clonotype was counted at least ten times. This chain joins TRBV5-1 and TRBJ1-2; possible D gene TRBD1, 6 bases. Germline assignment: CDR1 SGHRS and CDR2 YFSETQ. The CDR3 length is 15 residues. Trimming removed 2 bases from V and 8 bases from J, with 19 bases in between. The CDR3 here is CASSLPGQPSGGYTF. As DNA, the CDR3 is TGCGCCAGCAGCTTACCGGGACAACCATCGGGGGGCTACACCTTC.

This clonotype was picked up a small number of times. The chain recombines TRBV7-2 with TRBJ2-7; 11 bases are a match to TRBD2. Unmatched junction bases numbered 5, after V lost 5 bases and J lost 2 bases. Germline values: CDR1 SGHTA, CDR2 FQGNSA. This CDR3 region has 15 residues. Here the CDR3 reads CASSTVAGGPYEQYV. CDR3 nucleotides: TGTGCCAGCAGCACCGTAGCGGGAGGGCCCTACGAGCAGTACGTC.

V gene TRBV5-4 combines with J gene TRBJ1-3; TRBD1 is a possible D gene (6 bases). Germline V gene sequence: CDR1 SGHNT, CDR2 YYREEE (reference sequence). This CDR3 is built from 14 residues. Trimming pared 3 bases from V and 1 base from J, leaving 8 bases between. In DNA form, the CDR3 reads TGTGCCAGCAGCTACGGGACATCTGGAAACACCATATATTTT. This gives the protein CASSYGTSGNTIYF.

The J gene is TRBJ2-7, the V gene TRBV20-1; the match to TRBD1 covers 8 bases. Losses at the gene ends were 3 bases for V and 7 bases for J; bases not matched to a gene: 14. Per germline, CDR1 DFQATT and CDR2 SNEGSKA (reference sequence). The CDR3 has 15 amino acids. CDR3 amino acids: CSASLLDRGGREQYF. CDR3 nucleotide sequence: TGCAGTGCTAGCCTACTAGACAGGGGTGGACGGGAGCAGTACTTC.

This clonotype has only a few counts. The rearrangement links TRBV5-1 to TRBJ2-1, with D possibly called TRBD1 or TRBD2 (6 bases each). V was shortened by 5 bases and J by 4 bases, with 16 bases between the two germline ends. This CDR3 has 15 residues. Germline-derived CDR1 and CDR2 are SGHRS and YFSETQ. The CDR3 nucleotides read TGCGCCAGCAGTTCAGCCGGGGGCCAATACAATGAGCAGTTCTTC. The encoded protein is CASSSAGGQYNEQFF.

The chain uses TRBV11-1 and TRBJ1-1, with a tentative D call TRBD1 (6 bases). Germline V gene data show CDR1 as SGHAT and CDR2 as FQDESV (reference sequence). Between the trimmed V and J ends, which lost 6 bases and 5 bases, there was a span of 16 bases. This CDR3 comprises 14 residues. CDR3: CASRRGGVETEAFF. The DNA for the CDR3 is TGTGCCAGCAGGAGGGGGGGAGTAGAGACTGAAGCTTTCTTT.

This clonotype came up a few times. The chain combines TRBV2 with TRBJ2-5; D is undetermined. Trimming shortened V by 7 bases and J by 5 bases, and 14 bases separated the two germline ends. The length of the CDR3 is 13 residues. CDR1 is SNHLY, CDR2 FYNNEI, per germline. The CDR3 DNA follows: TGTGCCAGCAACTTCCCGCACGGGGAGACCCAGTACTTC. It yields the protein CASNFPHGETQYF.